The 32 T cell receptor beta chains below were found in one sample sequenced in a study of CD8+CD57+ T cells in acquired aplastic anemia. Previously, flow cytometry had revealed CD8+CD57+ cell expansion in the patients chosen for sequencing. Genomic DNA constituted the template upon which TCR beta VDJ and CDR3 profiling was performed. TCRdb re-derived calls from the reads in MiXCR, one entry per CDR3 protein. Among some 180,000 distinct CDR3 sequences listed, roughly three fifths were seen once. The sequencing sample was made of sorted CD4+, CD8+, or CD8+CD57+ T cells (not recorded which) from PBMCs. These receptor sequences come from a human donor with aplastic anemia.

This chain joins TRBV4-1 and TRBJ1-2; D uncertain. Trimming removed 0 bases from V and 5 bases from J, with 10 bases in between. There are 14 residues in the CDR3. Germline lookup yields CDR1 MGHRA and CDR2 YSYEKL. CDR3 nucleotide sequence: TGCGCCAGCAGCCAAGAGGGTAGGCGGTATGGCTACACCTTC. Translated, it gives CASSQEGRRYGYTF.

In this sample, this clonotype turned up once. The J gene is TRBJ2-7, the V gene TRBV9; 7 bases match TRBD2. Germline values: CDR1 SGDLS, CDR2 YYNGEE. This CDR3 contains 14 residues. After removal of 5 bases from V and 0 bases from J, the junction contained 5 bases not matched to a gene. CDR3 bases: TGTGCCAGCAGTGACTGGACTAGCTCCTACGAGCAGTACTTC. Translating gives CASSDWTSSYEQYF.

DNA for the CDR3: TGTGCCACCAGTGACCCAGGAGATAGGGGCTACACCTTC. Its translation is CATSDPGDRGYTF. V usage is TRBV24-1 and J usage is TRBJ1-2, with D unresolved. Between the trimmed V and J ends, which lost 4 bases and 8 bases, there was a span of 13 bases. Germline V gives CDR1 KGHDR, CDR2 SFDVKD. There are 13 residues in the CDR3.

The table lists this clonotype with a few counts. A read error may explain this, as a much larger clone is one base away. CDR3 region: CASSELVGRGYTF. The CDR3 bases are TGTGCCAGCAGTGAACTAGTAGGGCGTGGCTACACCTTC. The J gene is TRBJ1-2, the V gene TRBV6-1; D ambiguous. Trimming took 2 bases from V and 7 from J, leaving 11 bases between them. Germline CDR1 reads MNHNS; CDR2 reads SASEGT. The length of the CDR3 is 13 residues.

This clonotype was observed at least ten times. CDR3 protein: CASSADRGEKLFF. The CDR3 bases are TGCGCCAGCAGCGCCGACAGGGGTGAAAAACTGTTTTTT. The chain uses TRBV4-1 and TRBJ1-4; 8 bases agree with TRBD1. The V gene end was trimmed by 5 bases and the J gene end by 7 bases; junction bases not matched to a gene: 3. CDR3 length: 13 amino acids. The germline CDR1 and CDR2 sequences are MGHRA and YSYEKL.

This clonotype has only one observation. The chain is built from TRBV7-8 and TRBJ2-3; 8 bases are shared with TRBD2. Trimming removed 2 bases from V and 1 base from J; junction bases left unmatched: 2. This CDR3 is 15 amino acids long. CDR1 is SGHVS, CDR2 FQNEAQ, per germline. In DNA form, the CDR3 reads TGTGCCAGCAGCTTAATACTAGCGGGCACAGATACGCAGTATTTT. It yields the protein CASSLILAGTDTQYF.

This clonotype occurred many times. The chain employs TRBV10-3 and TRBJ1-1; 8 bases align to TRBD1. With 0 bases clipped from V and 1 base from J, the junction kept 1 base outside the gene matches. The CDR3 length is 15 residues. In germline, CDR1 is ENHRY, CDR2 SYGVKD. The CDR3 DNA follows: TGTGCCATCAGTGAGTCCGGACAGGGGAACACTGAAGCTTTCTTT. Its protein is CAISESGQGNTEAFF.

This clonotype was observed a handful of times. A much larger clone differs by one base, so this may be a read error. The V and J genes are TRBV4-3 and TRBJ2-7; 7 nucleotides match TRBD1. This CDR3 spans 16 amino acids. After removal of 1 base from V and 2 bases from J, the junction contained 8 bases not matched to a gene. CDR1 and CDR2 (germline): LGHNA, YSLEER. The CDR3, as DNA: TGCGCCAGCAGCCAAGCCATGACAGGGACAGCCTACGAGCAGTACTTC. Amino acid sequence: CASSQAMTGTAYEQYF.

This rearrangement joins TRBV9 to TRBJ1-3, with 7 bases that match TRBD1. CDR1 and CDR2 (germline): SGDLS, YYNGEE. V lost 3 bases and J lost 6; bases outside the gene matches: 6. CDR3 length: 14 amino acids. This CDR3 is CASSEGQVKNTIYF. The DNA for the CDR3 is TGTGCCAGCAGCGAAGGACAGGTGAAAAACACCATATATTTT.

This chain connects TRBV7-9 to TRBJ2-3, with D hard to call. This CDR3 spans 13 amino acids. Looked up from germline, CDR1 is SEHNR and CDR2 is FQNEAQ (reference sequence). The ends were cut back, 1 base at V and 5 bases at J, with 7 bases in the middle. The CDR3 spells CASSLENEDTQYF. The CDR3 DNA reads TGTGCCAGCAGCTTAGAGAACGAAGATACGCAGTATTTT.

In its sample, this clonotype was seen once. The chain recombines TRBV29-1 with TRBJ2-7; D possibly corresponds to TRBD1 (5 bases). Trimming shortened V by 4 bases and J by 0 bases, and 13 bases separated the two germline ends. The CDR3 is 14 amino acids. Germline V gives CDR1 SQVTM, CDR2 ANQGSEA. The CDR3 protein is CSVASGASSYEQYF. CDR3 nucleotides: TGCAGCGTTGCGAGTGGGGCGAGCTCCTACGAGCAGTACTTC.

CDR3 amino acids: CASSPTGDYEQYF. CDR3 DNA: TGTGCCAGTAGCCCGACAGGGGACTACGAGCAGTACTTC. V gene TRBV19 combines with J gene TRBJ2-7; 8 nucleotides line up with TRBD1. V was pared by 6 bases and J by 3 bases, with 4 bases of the junction left unmatched. Germline values: CDR1 LNHDA, CDR2 SQIVND (reference sequence). The CDR3 consists of 13 residues.

This clonotype was recorded many times. This chain connects TRBV25-1 to TRBJ2-2; 8 bases map to TRBD1. This CDR3 has 14 residues. Germline lookup yields CDR1 MGHDK and CDR2 SYGVNS. V shed 3 bases, J shed 3 bases, and the junction held 0 bases outside the gene matches. CDR3 region: CASSEDRDTGELFF. The CDR3 region has the DNA TGTGCCAGCAGTGAGGACAGGGACACCGGGGAGCTGTTTTTT.

The chain recombines TRBV14 with TRBJ2-1; 8 nucleotides align to TRBD2. The CDR3 loop spans 15 amino acids. Trimming took 6 bases from V and 0 from J; bases not matched to a gene: 4. The germline V gene encodes CDR1 SGHDN and CDR2 FVKESK. The CDR3 region has the DNA TGTGCCAGCAGACGAAGCGGGAGCTCCTACAATGAGCAGTTCTTC. Translating it yields CASRRSGSSYNEQFF.

The chain has TRBV6-5 and TRBJ2-7; D is perhaps TRBD1 (6 bases). Germline assignment: CDR1 MNHEY and CDR2 SVGAGI. With 5 bases removed from V and 3 bases from J, the gap between germline ends came to 14 bases. This CDR3 contains 14 residues. The CDR3 protein is CASSHGTTGYEQYF. The CDR3 DNA follows: TGTGCCAGCAGTCATGGGACAACCGGCTACGAGCAGTACTTC.

The rearrangement links TRBV19 to TRBJ2-1, with 9 bases matching TRBD1. This CDR3 is 14 amino acids long. The V segment lost 3 bases and the J segment 8 bases; nucleotides outside the gene matches: 5. Germline assignment: CDR1 LNHDA and CDR2 SQIVND (reference sequence). The CDR3 sequence: CASSMGTGSYEQFF. CDR3 nucleotide sequence: TGTGCCAGTAGTATGGGGACAGGGTCGTATGAGCAGTTCTTC. Filled out from reference TRBV19 and TRBJ2-1, the complete variable domain reads DGGITQSPKYLFRKEGQNVTLSCEQNLNHDAMYWYRQDPGQGLRLIYYSQIVNDFQKGDIAEGYSVSREKKESFPLTVTSAQKNPTAFYLCASSMGTGSYEQFFGPGTRLTVL.

The CDR3 spells CSAQRAGLDNEQFF. In nucleotides, the CDR3 is TGCAGTGCCCAGCGGGCAGGACTAGACAATGAGCAGTTCTTC. This chain joins TRBV20-1 and TRBJ2-1, with 7 bases matching TRBD2. The CDR3 loop spans 14 amino acids. From germline, CDR1 is DFQATT and CDR2 SNEGSKA (reference sequence). Germline trimming cut 6 bases from V and 5 bases from J; bases unmatched to any gene: 10.

V usage is TRBV11-3 and J usage is TRBJ2-7, with 10 positions matching TRBD1. CDR1 and CDR2 (germline): SGHNT, YENEEA. CDR3 size: 15 residues. The J segment lost 4 bases and the V segment lost 4 bases, leaving 7 bases of the junction unmatched. CDR3 protein: CASSSGTGVLYEQYF. CDR3 sequence (DNA): TGTGCCAGCAGCTCCGGGACAGGGGTTTTGTACGAGCAGTACTTC.

The chain employs TRBV29-1 and TRBJ2-7; 7 bases fit TRBD1. Germline CDR1 SQVTM, CDR2 ANQGSEA. Germline trimming cut 5 bases from V and 3 bases from J; bases unmatched to any gene: 31. CDR3 size: 21 residues. CDR3 coding DNA: TGCAGCGTTCCCAAGACAGCCTCCAGCAGCCATCAATCCCCAGGGGGCTACGAGCAGTACTTC. It specifies CSVPKTASSSHQSPGGYEQYF.

A few counts support this clonotype. The chain carries TRBV28 and TRBJ2-5; D tentatively reads TRBD1 or TRBD2 (6 bases each). Germline V gene sequence: CDR1 MDHEN, CDR2 SYDVKM. V was trimmed by 9 bases and J by 0 bases, leaving 17 bases between them. The CDR3 is 15 residues long. The CDR3 sequence is CASRGRYPYQETQYF. As DNA, the CDR3 is TGTGCCAGTAGGGGGAGGTACCCGTACCAAGAGACCCAGTACTTC.

This clonotype was counted many times. This chain uses TRBV4-1 with TRBJ2-7; TRBD1 matches at 10 bases. The J segment lost 1 base and the V segment lost 3 bases, leaving 3 bases of the junction unmatched. The CDR3 runs 15 residues. Per germline, CDR1 MGHRA and CDR2 YSYEKL. The CDR3 is CASSHRDRGSYEQYF. For the CDR3, the DNA is TGCGCCAGCAGCCACCGGGACAGGGGTTCCTACGAGCAGTACTTC.

This clonotype appeared many times. The chain uses TRBV11-2 and TRBJ1-2, with D possibly matching TRBD1 (6 bases). The germline CDR1 and CDR2 sequences are SGHAT and FQNNGV. This CDR3 spans 15 amino acids. V lost 5 bases, J lost 2 bases, and 15 bases lay in between. CDR3: CASSGRQEGNYGYTF. DNA for the CDR3: TGTGCCAGCAGCGGGAGACAGGAAGGGAACTATGGCTACACCTTC.

This clonotype was seen ten or more times. V and J are TRBV11-2 and TRBJ2-1; 8 positions agree with TRBD2. Trimming removed 5 bases from V and 4 bases from J; junction bases left unmatched: 10. Germline assignment: CDR1 SGHAT and CDR2 FQNNGV. The CDR3 consists of 16 residues. CDR3 DNA: TGTGCCAGCAGCATGCCGGGAGGGGGGACTTACAATGAGCAGTTCTTC. This translates into CASSMPGGGTYNEQFF.

The V and J genes are TRBV20-1 and TRBJ1-2; weak D call: TRBD1 (6 bases). This CDR3 has 14 amino acids. Per germline, CDR1 DFQATT and CDR2 SNEGSKA (reference sequence). V lost 4 bases, J lost 6 bases, and 18 bases lay in between. The CDR3 reads CSAKAGQGNDGYTF. The CDR3 DNA reads TGCAGTGCTAAAGCAGGGCAGGGGAATGATGGCTACACCTTC.

This clonotype occurred once. Written as DNA, the CDR3 is TGTGCCAGCAGTCGGGACAGGCGGGCTTACGAGCAGTACTTC. Translation: CASSRDRRAYEQYF. The genes are TRBV7-2 and TRBJ2-7; 8 bases fit TRBD1. The CDR3 consists of 14 residues. Germline trimming cut 6 bases from V and 4 bases from J; bases unmatched to any gene: 8. CDR1 is SGHTA, CDR2 FQGNSA, per germline.

This clonotype has more than one count but fewer than ten. The chain has TRBV25-1 and TRBJ1-2; TRBD1 might be the D (6 bases). CDR3 length: 13 residues. Germline assignment: CDR1 MGHDK and CDR2 SYGVNS. Trimming took off 4 bases at V and 7 bases at J, with 13 bases between the two ends. The CDR3 DNA is TGTGCCAGCAGTGTCGGGGGGGCGCGTGGCTACACCTTC. It yields the protein CASSVGGARGYTF.

The chain couples TRBV5-1 to TRBJ1-6; TRBD1 agrees at 8 bases. The CDR3 runs 15 residues. Trimming took 2 bases from V and 5 from J; bases not matched to a gene: 3. Germline CDR1 SGHRS, CDR2 YFSETQ. As DNA, the CDR3 is TGCGCCAGCAGCTTCCCGGACAGGGATAATTCACCCCTCCACTTT. Amino acid sequence: CASSFPDRDNSPLHF.

The chain uses TRBV14 and TRBJ2-3; a weak D match, TRBD1 (6 bases). The ends were cut back, 8 bases at V and 3 bases at J, with 21 bases in the middle. The germline gives CDR1 SGHDN, CDR2 FVKESK. There are 16 residues in the CDR3. The CDR3 reads CASSDTGSLTTDTQYF. The DNA of the CDR3 is TGTGCCAGCTCTGATACAGGGTCACTGACGACAGATACGCAGTATTTT.

This clonotype was counted a few times. The chain carries TRBV2 and TRBJ2-5; TRBD2 matches 10 bases. V was clipped by 7 bases and J by 4 bases; unmatched bases: 9. The CDR3 length is 15 residues. In germline, CDR1 is SNHLY, CDR2 FYNNEI. In DNA form, the CDR3 reads TGTGCCAGCACCCTTGGGCTAGCGGGGGTAGAGACCCAGTACTTC. This translates into CASTLGLAGVETQYF.

The chain couples TRBV25-1 to TRBJ1-1; 7 bases are shared with TRBD1. The V gene's germline CDR1 is MGHDK and CDR2 SYGVNS. The CDR3 loop spans 18 amino acids. V shed 1 base, J shed 6 bases, and the junction held 17 bases outside the gene matches. The CDR3 region is CASSEWGLSDRVFAEAFF. The CDR3 nucleotides are TGTGCCAGCAGTGAATGGGGGCTTAGCGACAGGGTGTTCGCTGAAGCTTTCTTT.

On this clonotype: One end of the junction varies from germline; a read error may be responsible. The V and J genes are TRBV2 and TRBJ2-1; TRBD2 aligns across 8 bases. The germline CDR1 and CDR2 sequences are SNHLY and FYNNEI. The CDR3 runs to 13 residues. The CDR3: CASMVAGYSEQFF. The CDR3 DNA is TGTGCCAGCATGGTAGCGGGGTACAGTGAGCAGTTCTTC.

This clonotype came up many times. The chain uses TRBV15 and TRBJ2-7; no clear D. Germline V lookup: CDR1 LNHNV, CDR2 YYDKDF (reference sequence). Trimming took 4 bases from V and 0 from J, leaving 7 bases between them. CDR3 length equals 13 residues. CDR3 residues: CATSMAGSYEQYF. CDR3 bases: TGTGCCACCAGCATGGCCGGCTCCTACGAGCAGTACTTC.